These T cell receptor beta chains were read from a single sample in a study of human T cells and chemical hapten exposure. TCRdb fed the RACE reads into MiXCR, producing one record per CDR3 protein. The sample comprises a few hundred thousand distinct CDR3 sequences, about 5.4% of which are singletons, and around 8% rests with the top ten. The sequencing here drew on whole blood, taken in connection with sensitization to the hapten diphenylcyclopropenone (DPC). Receptors were obtained from a woman under 30 with alopecia areata. Some clones in this sample may be carry-over from other donors' samples. Each CDR3 is given with its conserved first and last residue. Each record gives: clone size, J gene, V gene, D gene, CDR3 length, CDR3 protein, CDR3 DNA. D genes are given only for firm matches. A row's size may be missing; if present it is once, few, many or a size class.

>.|TRBJ1-1|TRBV3-1|.|13
CASSPAQGIGAFF
TGTGCCAGCAGCCCCGCCCAGGGGATTGGGGCTTTCTTT
>many|TRBJ2-4|TRBV6-1|.|15
CASSELRPAKNIQYF
TGTGCCAGCAGTGAACTGCGGCCAGCCAAAAACATTCAGTACTTC
>many|TRBJ1-6|TRBV4-3|.|15
CASSLTGFTDSPLHF
TGCGCCAGCAGCCTCACAGGGTTCACGGATTCACCCCTCCACTTT
>.|TRBJ1-6|TRBV5-1|.|16
CASSLPGRAKNSPLHF
TGCGCCAGCAGCTTGCCCGGACGGGCAAAGAATTCACCCCTCCACTTT
>few|TRBJ2-3|TRBV11-2|TRBD2|15
CASSHTSGGSHTQYF
TGTGCCAGCAGCCATACTAGCGGGGGATCGCATACGCAGTATTTT
>few|TRBJ2-7|TRBV4-2|TRBD1|15
CASSQEGTGNREQYF
TGTGCCAGCAGCCAAGAGGGGACAGGGAATCGCGAGCAGTACTTC
>many|TRBJ2-3|TRBV7-2|.|14
CASSLGLEVDTQYF
TGTGCCAGCAGCTTAGGGCTAGAGGTGGATACGCAGTATTTT
>few|TRBJ2-3|TRBV5-1|.|11
CASGITDTQYF
TGCGCCAGCGGAATCACAGATACGCAGTATTTT
>.|TRBJ1-5|TRBV7-2|.|12
CASIPGRVKDDF
TGTGCCAGTATTCCCGGACGGGTAAAGGACGATTTT
>many|TRBJ1-4|TRBV7-9|.|10
CASSHEKLFF
TGTGCCAGCAGTCACGAAAAACTGTTTTTT
>.|TRBJ1-2|TRBV6-5|.|15
CASSRGGDGNYGYTF
TGTGCCAGCAGCCGAGGAGGGGACGGTAACTATGGCTACACCTTC